Following are 10 T cell receptor beta chains from one sample sequenced in a study of blood T cell repertoires in COVID-19. Generated by immunoSEQ multiplex PCR, the TCRdb table keeps only in-frame clones and is missing some. The sample shows roughly 380,000 clones, 70% to 90% of them seen only once. Source material: PBMCs or T cells enriched from blood (not recorded which). The source is a man aged 25 to 40 who had recovered from COVID-19.

The chain is built from TRBV6-5 and TRBJ2-2; 10 bases map to TRBD1. The germline V gene encodes CDR1 MNHEY and CDR2 SVGAGI. The CDR3 length is 15 residues. The V gene end was trimmed by 6 bases and the J gene end by 6 bases; junction bases not matched to a gene: 7. The DNA of the CDR3 is TGTGCCAGCAGGCGGAGGACAGGGGGGTCCGGGGAGCTGTTTTTT. It translates to CASRRRTGGSGELFF.

The chain has TRBV11-2 and TRBJ2-7; no clear D gene. CDR3 length: 15 residues. Germline V gene sequence: CDR1 SGHAT, CDR2 FQNNGV. The V and J ends lost 5 bases and 0 bases respectively, with 14 bases between them. The CDR3: CASSLSLITSYEQYF. The CDR3 DNA follows: TGTGCCAGCAGCCTATCCCTTATTACCTCCTACGAGCAGTACTTC.

The chain links TRBV14 to TRBJ2-3; unclear D gene. The length of the CDR3 is 15 residues. CDR1 and CDR2 (germline): SGHDN, FVKESK. Between the trimmed V and J ends, which lost 1 base and 4 bases, there was a span of 12 bases. The chain's CDR3 is CASSQGLRGSDTQYF. The CDR3 coding sequence is TGTGCCAGCAGCCAAGGATTGAGAGGTTCAGATACGCAGTATTTT.

This chain connects TRBV4-1 to TRBJ1-1, with 7 positions matching TRBD1. The CDR3 is 12 residues long. J gave up 5 bases and V 10 bases, and 7 bases lay outside the gene matches. Germline CDR1 MGHRA, CDR2 YSYEKL. Here the CDR3 reads CATRQGGTEAFF. In DNA form, the CDR3 reads TGCGCCACCAGACAGGGAGGGACTGAAGCTTTCTTT.

This rearrangement joins TRBV2 to TRBJ1-1; TRBD1 matches 10 bases. Looked up from germline, CDR1 is SNHLY and CDR2 is FYNNEI. Unmatched junction bases numbered 9, after V lost 5 bases and J lost 3 bases. The CDR3 is made up of 16 amino acids. Written as DNA, the CDR3 is TGTGCCAGCAGTTCCCCGGGACAGGGGCTCCACACTGAAGCTTTCTTT. Protein product: CASSSPGQGLHTEAFF.

The rearrangement links TRBV7-9 to TRBJ2-7; TRBD1 matches at 8 bases. Unmatched junction bases numbered 2, after V lost 1 base and J lost 0 bases. CDR1 is SEHNR and CDR2 is FQNEAQ in the germline V gene (reference sequence). The CDR3 consists of 15 residues. The chain's CDR3 is CASSLDRGSSYEQYF. The CDR3 DNA reads as TGTGCCAGCAGCTTAGACAGGGGGAGCTCCTACGAGCAGTACTTC.

V is TRBV11-1 and J is TRBJ1-5; 7 positions match TRBD1. Germline assignment: CDR1 SGHAT and CDR2 FQDESV (reference sequence). This CDR3 has 14 residues. V gave up 6 bases and J gave up 5 bases; unmatched junction bases: 7. This chain's CDR3 is CASRQTGLYQPQHF. DNA for the CDR3: TGTGCCAGCAGACAGACAGGGTTGTATCAGCCCCAGCATTTT.

V and J are TRBV10-3 and TRBJ1-1, with 8 bases that match TRBD1. CDR3 size: 14 residues. The germline gives CDR1 ENHRY, CDR2 SYGVKD. V was pared by 0 bases and J by 5 bases, with 2 bases of the junction left unmatched. The CDR3 DNA sequence: TGTGCCATCAGTGAGTCGAGACAGGGGACTGAAGCTTTCTTT. Translated, it gives CAISESRQGTEAFF.

This sequence joins TRBV27 and TRBJ2-3; 7 bases agree with TRBD1. V gave up 2 bases and J gave up 1 base; unmatched junction bases: 6. The germline gives CDR1 MNHEY, CDR2 SMNVEV (reference sequence). The CDR3 loop spans 16 amino acids. The CDR3 region is CASSLTGQGGTDTQYF. CDR3 in DNA: TGTGCCAGCAGTTTAACAGGGCAGGGGGGCACAGATACGCAGTATTTT.

The sample holds a few counts of this clone. This chain connects TRBV9 to TRBJ1-1; perhaps TRBD1 as D (5 bases). CDR3 length: 14 residues. The germline V gene has CDR1 SGDLS and CDR2 YYNGEE. Trimming took off 4 bases at V and 4 bases at J, with 14 bases between the two ends. The CDR3 bases are TGTGCCAGCAGCCCTCAGGGTAGAAGCACTGAAGCTTTCTTT. This gives the protein CASSPQGRSTEAFF.